A selection of T cell receptor beta chains follows, all from one sample in a study of radiotherapy plus CTLA-4 blockade in lung cancer. Method: immunoSEQ multiplex PCR; TCRdb's copy keeps in-frame clones and lacks some. The sample carries about 31,000 clones, around 73% recorded once. This specimen consisted of peripheral blood, obtained from a patient treated with radiotherapy plus ipilimumab. The source is a human donor with non-small cell lung cancer who had stable disease on radiotherapy plus ipilimumab. Both conserved end residues are part of each CDR3.

TRBJ2-2 TRBV7-3 CASSQGGQGSTGELFF
TRBJ2-7 TRBV29-1 CSVGEGQGRGEQYF
TRBJ1-1 TRBV5-1 CASSFADLDTEAFF
TRBJ1-1 TRBV5-1 CASSSYRGRLEAFF
TRBJ1-5 TRBV9 CASSAGQVNQPQHF
TRBJ2-5 TRBV6-1 CASTSGGLETQYF
TRBJ1-5 TRBV6-6 CASSRGAGNQPQHF
TRBJ1-4 TRBV6-5 CASSSRTARNEKLFF
TRBJ1-2 TRBV2 CASSADRNNYGYTF
TRBJ2-5 TRBV6-5 CASSYRAAQETQYF
TRBJ1-1 TRBV27 CASSLTRMFNTEAFF
TRBJ1-3 TRBV2 CASSEADSGNTIYF
TRBJ2-3 TRBV27 CASSYLAGTDTQYF
TRBJ2-3 TRBV27 CASSFNRPTDTQYF
TRBJ1-6 TRBV5-6 CASSGPGVGGNSPLHF
TRBJ2-4 TRBV5-8 CASTLSGALAKNIQYF
TRBJ1-5 TRBV15 CATSRDWGNQPQHF
TRBJ2-1 TRBV5-1 CASSLVGVGRGVYNEQFF
TRBJ1-1 TRBV11-2 CASSRKLNTEAFF
TRBJ1-1 TRBV7-3 CASSFDARGSTEAFF
TRBJ1-2 TRBV14 CASSNRATSYGYTF
TRBJ1-2 TRBV20-1 CSVDYGYTF
TRBJ1-2 TRBV30 CAWSTWRTNRHYTF
TRBJ2-3 TRBV10-3 CAISGDSSTDTQYF
TRBJ2-7 TRBV5-8 CASRPTGLHEQYF
TRBJ2-3 TRBV10-1 CASSDAGNITDTQYF
TRBJ2-5 TRBV4-1 CASSQFPQGRQETQYF
TRBJ2-1 TRBV19 CASSSGSEQFF
TRBJ2-3 TRBV5-4 CASSLGGAPYF
TRBJ2-1 TRBV10-1 CASSENSGGNEQFF
TRBJ2-1 TRBV19 CASSMSVSYNEQFF
TRBJ2-5 TRBV5-6 CASSLVQGMETQYF
TRBJ1-3 TRBV6-1 CASSPPVASGNTIYF
TRBJ1-1 TRBV4-3 CASSHVTENTEAFF
TRBJ2-2 TRBV19 CAGRDFYTGELFF
TRBJ2-2 TRBV18 CASSPGTANTGELFF
TRBJ1-2 TRBV18 CASSPFVVQGNYGYTF